What follows are 2 T cell receptor beta chains derived from one specimen sequenced in a study of blood T cell repertoires in COVID-19. Data came from immunoSEQ multiplex PCR; TCRdb stores just in-frame clones and leaves some out. The sample shows about 180,000 clones, about 80% of them seen only once. Sequencing was performed on PBMCs or T cells enriched from blood (not recorded which). The source is a man between 60 and 75 years old who had been exposed to COVID-19.

The chain recombines TRBV6-2 or TRBV6-3 with TRBJ2-7; D is unresolved. The germline CDR1 and CDR2 sequences are MNHEY and SVGEGT. V gave up 5 bases and J gave up 4 bases, with 12 bases separating them. The CDR3 runs 13 residues. The DNA for the CDR3 is TGTGCCAGCAGTCGACTGGAGTTGTACGAGCAGTACTTC. Translating it yields CASSRLELYEQYF.

The rearrangement uses TRBV29-1 and TRBJ1-4; the D gene is possibly TRBD1 (6 bases). Per germline, CDR1 SQVTM and CDR2 ANQGSEA. Trimming took off 6 bases at V and 6 bases at J, with 14 bases between the two ends. CDR3 length: 13 residues. This CDR3 is CSVITGYYEKLFF. The CDR3 DNA follows: TGCAGCGTAATAACAGGGTACTATGAAAAACTGTTTTTT.